Below are 23 T cell receptor beta chains sequenced from a single sample in a study of OX40 agonist ivuxolimab in advanced cancers. Some clones are missing from TCRdb's copy, which holds only in-frame ones; the method was immunoSEQ multiplex PCR. The sample lists under 85,000 clones; 93% were seen once. Sequences were derived from CD4+ or CD8+ T cells sorted from blood, sampled in a trial of the OX40 agonist ivuxolimab. The receptors derive from an adult with an advanced solid tumor such as melanoma, head and neck, liver or kidney cancer.

This clone was seen a single time. The J gene is TRBJ1-1, the V gene TRBV5-1; TRBD1 matches 9 bases. The CDR3 loop spans 15 amino acids. The V gene's germline CDR1 is SGHRS and CDR2 YFSETQ. Germline trimming cut 3 bases from V and 4 bases from J; bases unmatched to any gene: 7. The CDR3 loop is CASSYTGGAGTEAFF. In DNA form, the CDR3 reads TGCGCCAGCAGCTATACAGGGGGCGCGGGCACTGAAGCTTTCTTT. The variable domain in full, with the rest retrieved from reference TRBV5-1 and TRBJ1-1, is KAGVTQTPRYLIKTRGQQVTLSCSPISGHRSVSWYQQTPGQGLQFLFEYFSETQRNKGNFPGRFSGRQFSNSRSEMNVSTLELGDSALYLCASSYTGGAGTEAFFGQGTRLTVV.

V usage is TRBV4-3 and J usage is TRBJ2-7; TRBD1 aligns across 7 bases. This CDR3 is built from 14 residues. CDR1 is LGHNA, CDR2 YSLEER, per germline. V shed 6 bases, J shed 2 bases, and the junction held 7 bases outside the gene matches. The CDR3 spells CASRTTTGAYEQYF. As DNA, the CDR3 is TGCGCCAGCAGAACTACAACAGGGGCCTACGAGCAGTACTTC.

The chain recombines TRBV5-1 with TRBJ2-1; the match to TRBD2 covers 9 bases. Germline V lookup: CDR1 SGHRS, CDR2 YFSETQ. V was clipped by 3 bases and J by 5 bases; unmatched bases: 9. CDR3 length: 16 amino acids. In DNA form, the CDR3 reads TGCGCCAGCAGCTCCTACGGGACTAGCAGACACAATGAGCAGTTCTTC. Protein: CASSSYGTSRHNEQFF. The variable domain in full, completed from reference TRBV5-1 and TRBJ2-1, reads KAGVTQTPRYLIKTRGQQVTLSCSPISGHRSVSWYQQTPGQGLQFLFEYFSETQRNKGNFPGRFSGRQFSNSRSEMNVSTLELGDSALYLCASSSYGTSRHNEQFFGPGTRLTVL.

The chain uses TRBV10-3 and TRBJ2-5, with 7 bases that match TRBD1. J lost 2 bases, V lost 3 bases, and 3 bases had no gene match. CDR1 is ENHRY, CDR2 SYGVKD, per germline. The CDR3 runs 14 residues. The CDR3 nucleotides read TGTGCCATCAGTGATAGGGGGCAGCAAGAGACCCAGTACTTC. This codes for CAISDRGQQETQYF.

V gene TRBV27 combines with J gene TRBJ1-6, with 7 bases aligning to TRBD1. Germline assignment: CDR1 MNHEY and CDR2 SMNVEV (reference sequence). V lost 5 bases to trimming and J lost 4 bases; unmatched junction nucleotides: 11. CDR3 length: 17 amino acids. The CDR3 bases are TGTGCCAGCAGTGACAGGGTCGTGATCGGGTATAATTCACCCCTCCACTTT. Protein product: CASSDRVVIGYNSPLHF.

The chain is built from TRBV21-1 and TRBJ1-5; the table calls TRBD1, which could not be checked here. TRBV21-1 is marked as a pseudogene. CDR3 size: 18 residues. The CDR3 DNA reads as TGTGCCAGCAGCAGTCTCCGGGACAGCCATCCTCTTAATCAGCCCCAGCATTTT. It specifies CASSSLRDSHPLNQPQHF.

The V and J genes are TRBV6-1 and TRBJ2-3; 12 bases match TRBD1. The V gene end was trimmed by 7 bases and the J gene end by 3 bases; junction bases not matched to a gene: 5. Germline loops: CDR1 MNHNS, CDR2 SASEGT. CDR3 length: 15 residues. The CDR3 sequence: CASTGTGGRTDTQYF. For the CDR3, the DNA is TGTGCCAGCACCGGGACAGGGGGCCGGACAGATACGCAGTATTTT.

V and J are TRBV18 and TRBJ1-1; D not certain. The CDR3 runs to 12 residues. V lost 3 bases and J lost 6, with 8 bases in between. Germline values: CDR1 KGHSH, CDR2 LQKENI. The CDR3 is CASSPWPPEAFF. CDR3 DNA: TGTGCCAGCTCACCCTGGCCTCCTGAAGCTTTCTTT.

V gene TRBV28 combines with J gene TRBJ2-2; D perhaps matches TRBD2 (6 bases). CDR1 is MDHEN, CDR2 SYDVKM, per germline. The V end lost 2 bases, the J end lost 7 bases, and 11 bases lay between the germline ends. The CDR3 length is 14 residues. The CDR3 protein is CASSLPGVGGELFF. CDR3 DNA: TGTGCCAGCAGTTTACCGGGGGTCGGCGGGGAGCTGTTTTTT.

The rearrangement uses TRBV6-1 and TRBJ2-5; TRBD1 or TRBD2 may be the D gene (7 bases each). CDR3 length: 16 residues. The ends were cut back, 4 bases at V and 5 bases at J, with 20 bases in the middle. Looked up from germline, CDR1 is MNHNS and CDR2 is SASEGT. The CDR3 nucleotides read TGTGCCAGCAGTGCCCCAGGGGGGGGGCCCTGGGAGACCCAGTACTTC. Its translation: CASSAPGGGPWETQYF.

The chain couples TRBV11-2 to TRBJ2-7; D call uncertain. Trimming removed 5 bases at V and 2 bases at J, with 16 bases between. The germline CDR1 and CDR2 sequences are SGHAT and FQNNGV. The CDR3 contains 15 residues. CDR3 sequence: CASSPVRTPTYEQYF. The CDR3 DNA follows: TGTGCCAGCAGCCCAGTCAGGACCCCTACCTACGAGCAGTACTTC.

CDR3 DNA sequence: TGTGCCAGCAGCACCCGGGACGGTTCCTACGAGCAGTACTTC. Translation gives CASSTRDGSYEQYF. This rearrangement joins TRBV7-2 to TRBJ2-7; possibly TRBD1 or TRBD2 for D (5 bases each). The V and J ends lost 5 bases and 1 base respectively, with 12 bases between them. Per the germline V gene, CDR1 is SGHTA and CDR2 is FQGNSA. The CDR3 has 14 residues.

The gene calls are TRBV5-6 and TRBJ2-1; D tentatively fits TRBD1 or TRBD2 (6 bases each). Germline lookup yields CDR1 SGHDT and CDR2 YYEEEE. The CDR3 extends over 15 amino acids. The germline V and J ends were trimmed by 4 bases and 7 bases, with 18 bases remaining between them. CDR3 residues: CASSRDRRGTNEQFF. For the CDR3, the DNA is TGTGCCAGCAGCAGGGACCGGAGGGGGACAAATGAGCAGTTCTTC.

The chain joins TRBV4-1 to TRBJ2-1; D might be TRBD2 (6 bases). This CDR3 contains 19 residues. V gave up 0 bases and J gave up 6 bases, with 24 bases separating them. Germline V gives CDR1 MGHRA, CDR2 YSYEKL. The CDR3 nucleotides are TGCGCCAGCAGCCAAGATAACCCCACCGCGGGAAGGTTATCCAATGAGCAGTTCTTC. Translated: CASSQDNPTAGRLSNEQFF.

This rearrangement joins TRBV7-9 to TRBJ2-7; no firm D call. This CDR3 has 14 residues. The ends were cut back, 4 bases at V and 2 bases at J, with 12 bases in the middle. Looked up from germline, CDR1 is SEHNR and CDR2 is FQNEAQ (reference sequence). CDR3 sequence (DNA): TGTGCCAGCAGCTCCTCACACCGGACCTACGAGCAGTACTTC. Its protein is CASSSSHRTYEQYF.

This clone has a single count. The chain carries TRBV19 and TRBJ2-3, with D perhaps TRBD1 or TRBD2 (5 bases each). Germline V lookup: CDR1 LNHDA, CDR2 SQIVND (reference sequence). The CDR3 length is 12 residues. V was cut by 5 bases and J by 9 bases, with 12 bases left in between. CDR3 sequence: CASSGTAGTQYF. The CDR3, as DNA: TGTGCCAGTAGTGGGACCGCCGGCACGCAGTATTTT.

V and J are TRBV15 and TRBJ1-1; D may be TRBD1 (5 bases). CDR1 is LNHNV and CDR2 is YYDKDF in the germline V gene (reference sequence). The length of the CDR3 is 14 residues. V lost 5 bases to trimming and J lost 4 bases, with 14 bases between them. The DNA for the CDR3 is TGTGCCACCAGCCTCTCGAGGGACCTCACTGAAGCTTTCTTT. Amino acids: CATSLSRDLTEAFF.

The rearrangement joins TRBV6-1 to TRBJ2-7; the D gene is possibly TRBD2 (5 bases). CDR3 length equals 12 residues. Germline lookup yields CDR1 MNHNS and CDR2 SASEGT. Deletions cut 1 base from V and 4 bases from J, with 5 bases between. In DNA, the CDR3 is TGTGCCAGCAGTGAAGAGCGGTACGAGCAGTACTTC. Amino acid sequence: CASSEERYEQYF.

This sequence joins TRBV6-5 and TRBJ2-5, with 13 bases that match TRBD2. V lost 6 bases, J lost 5 bases, and 6 bases stayed unmatched. Germline CDR1 MNHEY, CDR2 SVGAGI. This CDR3 comprises 15 residues. The CDR3 DNA reads as TGTGCCAGCAGCTTACTAGCGGGAGGGCTGGAGACCCAGTACTTC. It translates to CASSLLAGGLETQYF.

This clone came up once. The V gene is TRBV5-4, the J gene TRBJ2-7; TRBD2 matches at 8 bases. J lost 6 bases, V lost 0 bases, and 2 bases had no gene match. In germline, CDR1 is SGHNT, CDR2 YYREEE (reference sequence). The CDR3 is made up of 13 amino acids. In nucleotides, the CDR3 is TGTGCCAGCAGCTTGGGGGCGGGGGGCGAGCAGTACTTC. It is translated as CASSLGAGGEQYF.

The chain combines TRBV4-1 with TRBJ2-3, with D perhaps TRBD2 (5 bases). Germline loops: CDR1 MGHRA, CDR2 YSYEKL. V gave up 2 bases and J gave up 4 bases, with 13 bases separating them. The CDR3 is 15 residues long. CDR3 coding DNA: TGCGCCAGCAGCCAATTTGATAGCGAAGCAGATACGCAGTATTTT. This encodes CASSQFDSEADTQYF.

This chain uses TRBV28 with TRBJ2-4; D unresolved. The CDR3 has 16 amino acids. The germline V and J ends were trimmed by 5 bases and 0 bases, with 14 bases remaining between them. Germline CDR1 MDHEN, CDR2 SYDVKM. CDR3 coding DNA: TGTGCCAGCAGTCCGGCGGACCAGCTAGCCAAAAACATTCAGTACTTC. The encoded protein is CASSPADQLAKNIQYF.

The gene calls are TRBV29-1 and TRBJ2-2; D unresolved. V was clipped by 4 bases and J by 0 bases, with 6 bases between them. This CDR3 contains 13 residues. The germline CDR1 and CDR2 sequences are SQVTM and ANQGSEA. The CDR3 DNA is TGCAGCGTTGCAGACACGAACACCGGGGAGCTGTTTTTT. It is translated as CSVADTNTGELFF.